This T cell receptor (beta chain) derives from a study of OX40 agonist ivuxolimab in advanced cancers. For the study at large: Every patient in dose escalation had hepatocellular carcinoma, melanoma, renal cell or head and neck cancer.

Germline V gene data show CDR1 as MNHNS and CDR2 as SASEGT. Trimming stripped 2 bases from V and 1 base from J, with 11 bases between. This CDR3 contains 16 residues. Study conclusions and caveats: The investigators did not determine what antigen specificity the expanded peripheral T cells had. Partial responders dosed at 0.1-3.0 mg/kg displayed clonal expansion ranking among the lowest. Dose levels from 0.1 to 3.0 mg/kg saw CD4+ and CD8+ blood T cells expand clonally by week 6.

Repertoires were generated with immunoSEQ multiplex PCR, while TCRdb's copy carries only in-frame clones and drops some. Of 50,000 or so clones in the sample, 75% to 85% were seen once. On this clone: The antigen remains undetermined.

The input for sequencing was CD4+ or CD8+ T cells sorted from blood, taken in a trial of the OX40 agonist ivuxolimab. The TCR was taken from an adult with an advanced solid tumor such as melanoma, head and neck, liver or kidney cancer. The chain uses TRBV6-1 and TRBJ2-2; D gene uncertain. The CDR3 region is CASSEFVAVNTGELFF. DNA for the CDR3: TGTGCCAGCAGTGAATTTGTGGCAGTGAACACCGGGGAGCTGTTTTTT.